The table lists the clone carrying this TCR beta chain with many counts. The CDR3 loop spans 16 amino acids. After removal of 3 bases from V and 1 base from J, the junction contained 6 bases not matched to a gene. The germline V gene encodes CDR1 DFQATT and CDR2 SNEGSKA (reference sequence). From the 5' RACE reads, TCRdb called clonotypes with MiXCR, one entry per CDR3 protein. The repertoire consists of around 75,000 distinct CDR3 sequences, with about 5% occurring once and the leading ten covering 2.2%. The sample is drawn from a study of CD8 T cells in ankylosing spondylitis. V usage is TRBV20-1 and J usage is TRBJ2-2; 9 nucleotides align to TRBD2. The sequenced material came from blood, either unsorted or a sorted T cell fraction (not recorded which). The clonotype originates from a male donor with ankylosing spondylitis or in good health (not recorded which). This chain's CDR3 is CSARASGVRNTGELFF. The CDR3 coding sequence is TGCAGTGCTAGGGCTAGCGGGGTACGGAACACCGGGGAGCTGTTTTTT.